This TCR beta chain was captured by sequencing in a study of cytotoxic CD8 clonotypes in ibrutinib-treated CLL. The wider study: Responses: around 25 partial, 2 complete; after median around 68 months, about 15 stayed remitted, some twelve progressed. Response sampling occurred after a median 12 months of treatment (range 6 to 36). Broader study findings: Clonality went higher at ibrutinib response and then dropped back toward baseline at progression.

This clone was observed a few times. Its cognate antigen is unknown. Data came from immunoSEQ multiplex PCR; TCRdb stores just in-frame clones and leaves some out. The data hold fewer than 400,000 clones, with roughly two thirds observed a single time. The ends were cut back, 1 base at V and 3 bases at J, with 6 bases in the middle. The length of the CDR3 is 13 residues. Germline lookup yields CDR1 SGHVS and CDR2 FNYEAQ. The gene calls are TRBV7-6 and TRBJ1-1; D gene unclear. The TCR was taken from a human donor with chronic lymphocytic leukemia. The input for sequencing was PBMCs, taken after 36 months of ibrutinib treatment. This CDR3 is CASSLEMDTEAFF. CDR3 sequence (DNA): TGTGCCAGCAGCTTAGAAATGGACACTGAAGCTTTCTTT.